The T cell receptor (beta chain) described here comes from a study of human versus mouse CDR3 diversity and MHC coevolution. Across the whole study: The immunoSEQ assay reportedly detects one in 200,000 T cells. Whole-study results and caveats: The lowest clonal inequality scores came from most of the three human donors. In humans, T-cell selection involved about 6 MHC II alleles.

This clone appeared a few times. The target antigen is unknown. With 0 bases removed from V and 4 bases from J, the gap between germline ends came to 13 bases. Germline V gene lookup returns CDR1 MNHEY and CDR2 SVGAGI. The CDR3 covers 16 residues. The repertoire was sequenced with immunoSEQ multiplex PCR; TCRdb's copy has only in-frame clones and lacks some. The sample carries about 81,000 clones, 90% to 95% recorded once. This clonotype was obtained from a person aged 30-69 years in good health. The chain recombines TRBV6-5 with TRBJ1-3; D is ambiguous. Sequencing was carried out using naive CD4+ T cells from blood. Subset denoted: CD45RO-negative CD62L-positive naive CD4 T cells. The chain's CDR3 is CASSYSMEISGNTIYF. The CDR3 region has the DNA TGTGCCAGCAGTTACTCGATGGAGATCTCCGGAAACACCATATATTTT.